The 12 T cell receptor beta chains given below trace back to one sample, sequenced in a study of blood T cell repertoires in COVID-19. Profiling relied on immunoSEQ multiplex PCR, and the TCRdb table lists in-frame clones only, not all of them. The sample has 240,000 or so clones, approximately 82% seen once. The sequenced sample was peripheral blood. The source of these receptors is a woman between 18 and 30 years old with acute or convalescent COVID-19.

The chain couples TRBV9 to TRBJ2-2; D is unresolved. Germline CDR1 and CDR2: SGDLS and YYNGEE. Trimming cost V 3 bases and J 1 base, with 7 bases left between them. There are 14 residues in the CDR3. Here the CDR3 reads CASSDRRNTGELFF. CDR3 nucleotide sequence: TGTGCCAGCAGCGATCGGAGGAACACCGGGGAGCTGTTTTTT.

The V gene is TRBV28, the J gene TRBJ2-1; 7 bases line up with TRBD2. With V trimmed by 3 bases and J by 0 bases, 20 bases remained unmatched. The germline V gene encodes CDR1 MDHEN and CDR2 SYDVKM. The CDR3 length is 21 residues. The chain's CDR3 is CASSFTAGLAGEYSSYNEQFF. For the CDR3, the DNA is TGTGCCAGCAGTTTTACCGCGGGACTCGCGGGAGAGTACAGCTCCTACAATGAGCAGTTCTTC. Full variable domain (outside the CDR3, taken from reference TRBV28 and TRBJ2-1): DVKVTQSSRYLVKRTGEKVFLECVQDMDHENMFWYRQDPGLGLRLIYFSYDVKMKEKGDIPEGYSVSREKKERFSLILESASTNQTSMYLCASSFTAGLAGEYSSYNEQFFGPGTRLTVL.

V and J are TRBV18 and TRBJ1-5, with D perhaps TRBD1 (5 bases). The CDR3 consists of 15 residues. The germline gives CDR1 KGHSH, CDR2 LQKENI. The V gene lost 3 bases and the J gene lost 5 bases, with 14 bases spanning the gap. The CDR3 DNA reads TGTGCCAGCTCACCCTATGGGAGGGACGATCAGCCCCAGCATTTT. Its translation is CASSPYGRDDQPQHF.

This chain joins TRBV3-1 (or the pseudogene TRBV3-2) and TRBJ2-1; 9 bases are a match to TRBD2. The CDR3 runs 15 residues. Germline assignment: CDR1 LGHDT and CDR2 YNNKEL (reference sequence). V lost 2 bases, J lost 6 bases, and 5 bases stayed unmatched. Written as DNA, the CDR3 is TGTGCCAGCAGCCAACTAGCGGGATCCATCAATGAGCAGTTCTTC. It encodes CASSQLAGSINEQFF.

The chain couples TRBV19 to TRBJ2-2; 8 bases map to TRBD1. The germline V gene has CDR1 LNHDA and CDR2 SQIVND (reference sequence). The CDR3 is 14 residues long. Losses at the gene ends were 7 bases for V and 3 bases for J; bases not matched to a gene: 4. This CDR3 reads CASTGTGYTGELFF. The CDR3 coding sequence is TGTGCCAGTACCGGGACAGGATACACCGGGGAGCTGTTTTTT.

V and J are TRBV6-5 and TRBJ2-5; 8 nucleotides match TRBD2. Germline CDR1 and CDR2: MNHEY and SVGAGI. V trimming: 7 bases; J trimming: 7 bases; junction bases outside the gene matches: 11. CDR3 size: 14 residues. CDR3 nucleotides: TGTGCCAGCAAACCTTCGGGGGGGACGGGGACCCAGTACTTC. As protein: CASKPSGGTGTQYF.

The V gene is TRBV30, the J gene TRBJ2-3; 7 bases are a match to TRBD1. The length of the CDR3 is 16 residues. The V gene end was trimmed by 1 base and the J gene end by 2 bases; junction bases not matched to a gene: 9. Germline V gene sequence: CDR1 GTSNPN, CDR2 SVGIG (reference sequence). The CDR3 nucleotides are TGTGCCTGGAGTGGGAGACAGGGACCATCCACAGATACGCAGTATTTT. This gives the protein CAWSGRQGPSTDTQYF.

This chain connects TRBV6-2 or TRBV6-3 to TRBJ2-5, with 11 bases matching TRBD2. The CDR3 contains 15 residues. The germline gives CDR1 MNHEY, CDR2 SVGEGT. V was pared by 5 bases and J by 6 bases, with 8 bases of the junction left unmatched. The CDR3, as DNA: TGTGCCAGCAGTAACAGACTAGCGGGATTACAGACCCAGTACTTC. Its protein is CASSNRLAGLQTQYF.

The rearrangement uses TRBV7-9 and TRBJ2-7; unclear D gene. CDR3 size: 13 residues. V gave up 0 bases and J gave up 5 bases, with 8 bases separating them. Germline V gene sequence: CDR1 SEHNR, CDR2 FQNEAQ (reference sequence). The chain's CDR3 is CASSLASPDEQYF. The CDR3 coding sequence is TGTGCCAGCAGCTTAGCCAGTCCCGACGAGCAGTACTTC. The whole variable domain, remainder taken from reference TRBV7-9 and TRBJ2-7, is DTGVSQNPRHKITKRGQNVTFRCDPISEHNRLYWYRQTLGQGPEFLTYFQNEAQLEKSRLLSDRFSAERPKGSFSTLEIQRTEQGDSAMYLCASSLASPDEQYFGPGTRLTVT.

CDR3: CASSNRPSGPKETQYF. CDR3 bases: TGTGCCAGTAGCAATCGGCCTAGCGGGCCTAAAGAGACCCAGTACTTC. The chain links TRBV19 to TRBJ2-5, with 8 bases fitting TRBD2. CDR3 length equals 16 residues. Trimming at V came to 6 bases and at J to 3 bases, leaving 12 bases not matched to a gene. Germline assignment: CDR1 LNHDA and CDR2 SQIVND (reference sequence). Drawing the rest from reference TRBV19 and TRBJ2-5, the complete variable domain is DGGITQSPKYLFRKEGQNVTLSCEQNLNHDAMYWYRQDPGQGLRLIYYSQIVNDFQKGDIAEGYSVSREKKESFPLTVTSAQKNPTAFYLCASSNRPSGPKETQYFGPGTRLLVL.

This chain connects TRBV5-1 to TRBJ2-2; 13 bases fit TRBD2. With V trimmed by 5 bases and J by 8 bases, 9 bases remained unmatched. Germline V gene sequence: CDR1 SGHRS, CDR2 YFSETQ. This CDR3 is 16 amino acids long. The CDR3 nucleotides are TGCGCCAGCAGTCCTCCGGGACTAGCGGGAATGGGGGAGCTGTTTTTT. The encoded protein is CASSPPGLAGMGELFF.

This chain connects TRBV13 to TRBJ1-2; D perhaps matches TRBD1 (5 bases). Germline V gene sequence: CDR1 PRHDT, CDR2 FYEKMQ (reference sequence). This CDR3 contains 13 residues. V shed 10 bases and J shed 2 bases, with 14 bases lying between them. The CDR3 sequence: CATPPPGNYGYTF. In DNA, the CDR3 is TGTGCCACCCCCCCGCCAGGGAACTATGGCTACACCTTC.